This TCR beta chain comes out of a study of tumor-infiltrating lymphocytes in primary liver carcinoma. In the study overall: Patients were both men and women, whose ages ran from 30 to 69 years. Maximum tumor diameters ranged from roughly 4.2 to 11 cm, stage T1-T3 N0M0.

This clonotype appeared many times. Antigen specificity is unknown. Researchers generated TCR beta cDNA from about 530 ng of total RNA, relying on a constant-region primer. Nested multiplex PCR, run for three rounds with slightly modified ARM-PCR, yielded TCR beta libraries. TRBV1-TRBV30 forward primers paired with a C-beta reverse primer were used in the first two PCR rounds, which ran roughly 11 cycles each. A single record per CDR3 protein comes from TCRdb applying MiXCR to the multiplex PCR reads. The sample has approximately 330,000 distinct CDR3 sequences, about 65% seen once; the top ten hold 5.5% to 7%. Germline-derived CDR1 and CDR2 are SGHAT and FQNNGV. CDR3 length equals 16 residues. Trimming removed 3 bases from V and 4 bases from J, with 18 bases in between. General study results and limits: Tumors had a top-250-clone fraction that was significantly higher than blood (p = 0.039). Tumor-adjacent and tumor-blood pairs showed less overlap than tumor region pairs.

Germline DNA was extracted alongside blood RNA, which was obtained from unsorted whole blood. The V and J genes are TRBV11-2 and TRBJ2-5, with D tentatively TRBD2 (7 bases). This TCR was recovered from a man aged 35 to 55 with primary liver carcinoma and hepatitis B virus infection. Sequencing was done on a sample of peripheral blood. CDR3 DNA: TGTGCCAGCAGCTTGGGGTTTGGAGGGGGGGGAGAGACCCAGTACTTC. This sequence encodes CASSLGFGGGGETQYF.